One and the same sample provided the 2 T cell receptor beta chains below, sequenced in a study of T cells in Graves' hyperthyroidism and ophthalmopathy. The CDR3 regions of TCR beta were amplified from RNA transcripts. The TCR CDR3 first-round RT-PCR relied on the HTBI primer set. Via MiXCR, TCRdb re-called the multiplex PCR reads, giving one row per CDR3 protein. The sample carries nearly 750,000 distinct CDR3 sequences, around a third recorded once. The sequencing sample was made of blood. The receptors were gathered from a woman in her 40s with Graves' hyperthyroidism.

This clonotype was seen ten or more times. The J gene is TRBJ1-1, the V gene TRBV15; tentative D call: TRBD1 (5 bases). Per the germline V gene, CDR1 is LNHNV and CDR2 is YYDKDF (reference sequence). CDR3 size: 15 residues. The V end was cut by 1 base, the J end by 2 bases, with 11 bases between. Here the CDR3 DNA reads TGTGCCACCAGCAGAGGTGGGGGGAGTAACACTGAAGCTTTCTTT. Translating gives CATSRGGGSNTEAFF. Looking up the rest from reference TRBV15 and TRBJ1-1 gives the full variable domain: DAMVIQNPRYQVTQFGKPVTLSCSQTLNHNVMYWYQQKSSQAPKLLFHYYDKDFNNEADTPDNFQSRRPNTSFCFLDIRSPGLGDTAMYLCATSRGGGSNTEAFFGQGTRLTVV.

For this clonotype: Being one base from a much bigger clone, this may be a read error. The V call is TRBV7-2, the J call TRBJ2-7; D unresolved. The CDR3 loop spans 15 amino acids. Germline CDR1 reads SGHTA; CDR2 reads FQGNSA. The CDR3 spells CASSLFGQASYEQHF. For the CDR3, the DNA is TGTGCCAGCAGCTTATTCGGCCAGGCCTCCTACGAGCAGCACTTC. The full variable domain, with the rest looked up from reference TRBV7-2 and TRBJ2-7, is GAGVSQSPSNKVTEKGKDVELRCDPISGHTALYWYRQSLGQGLEFLIYFQGNSAPDKSGLPSDRFSAERTGGSVSTLTIQRTQQEDSAVYLCASSLFGQASYEQHFGPGTRLTVT.